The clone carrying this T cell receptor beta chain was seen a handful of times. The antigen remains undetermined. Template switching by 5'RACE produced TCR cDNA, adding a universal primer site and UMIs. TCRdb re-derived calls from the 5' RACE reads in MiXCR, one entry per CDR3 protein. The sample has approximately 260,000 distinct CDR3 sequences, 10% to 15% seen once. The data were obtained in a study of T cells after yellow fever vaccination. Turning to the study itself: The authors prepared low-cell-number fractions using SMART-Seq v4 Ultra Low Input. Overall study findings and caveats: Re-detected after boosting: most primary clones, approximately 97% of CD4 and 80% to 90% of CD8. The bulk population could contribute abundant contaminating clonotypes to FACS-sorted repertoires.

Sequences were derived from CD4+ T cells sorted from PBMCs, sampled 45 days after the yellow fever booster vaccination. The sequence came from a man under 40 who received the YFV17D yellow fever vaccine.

The CDR3: CASSRLRDPNTEAFF. The CDR3 region has the DNA TGTGCCAGCAGTAGGCTCCGGGACCCTAACACTGAAGCTTTCTTT. The chain recombines TRBV12-3 or TRBV12-4 with TRBJ1-1, with D perhaps matching TRBD1 (5 bases). The CDR3 is 15 residues long. V gave up 5 bases and J gave up 2 bases, with 15 bases separating them.